This T cell receptor (beta chain) was sequenced for a study of blood T cell repertoires in COVID-19. Sequenced by immunoSEQ multiplex PCR; TCRdb stores in-frame clones only, minus some. The sample includes hundreds of thousands of clones, about 80% of them seen just once. Trimming removed 7 bases at V and 3 bases at J, with 13 bases between. This CDR3 comprises 14 residues. Germline-derived CDR1 and CDR2 are ENHRY and SYGVKD. The TCR sequence derives from a woman over 75 with acute or convalescent COVID-19. Sample: peripheral blood. The J gene is TRBJ1-3, the V gene TRBV10-3; D is perhaps TRBD1 (5 bases). This chain's CDR3 is CAITEGGDGNTIYF. CDR3 nucleotides: TGTGCCATCACCGAGGGAGGGGATGGAAACACCATATATTTT.